The clone carrying this T cell receptor beta chain is a singleton in its sample. Its antigen is unknown. Profiling relied on immunoSEQ multiplex PCR, and the TCRdb table lists in-frame clones only, not all of them. The table records around 180,000 clones, around 87% of them present only once. These data are taken from a study of T cell responses to AZD1222 COVID-19 vaccine. Study results and caveats: Repertoires were collected only later (after the peak T cell response had occurred). Nearly half of the spike-specific TCRs reportedly recognize variant regions that carry no mutations. Donors in the cohort were predominantly white British and more often female, and clonal diversity was possibly underestimated.

This CDR3 region has 12 residues. CDR1 and CDR2 (germline): SGHRS, YFSETQ. V was shortened by 4 bases and J by 0 bases, with 5 bases between the two germline ends. The chain carries TRBV5-1 and TRBJ2-7; D not certain. The material was peripheral blood, obtained on day 0 of MenACWY control vaccination. The source of this sequence is an adult in good health. The CDR3 loop reads CASSPSSYEQYF. DNA for the CDR3: TGCGCCAGCAGCCCCAGCTCCTACGAGCAGTACTTC.